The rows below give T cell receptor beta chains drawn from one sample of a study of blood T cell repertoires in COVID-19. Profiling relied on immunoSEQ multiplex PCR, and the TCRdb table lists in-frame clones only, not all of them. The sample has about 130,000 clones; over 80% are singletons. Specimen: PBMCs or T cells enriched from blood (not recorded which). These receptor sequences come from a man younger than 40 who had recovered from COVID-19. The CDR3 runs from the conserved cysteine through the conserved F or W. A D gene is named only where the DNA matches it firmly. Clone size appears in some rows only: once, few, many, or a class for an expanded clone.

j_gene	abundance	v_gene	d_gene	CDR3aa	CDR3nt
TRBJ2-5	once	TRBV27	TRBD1	CASSLPGQGGRETQYF	TGTGCCAGCAGTTTACCCGGACAGGGAGGACGAGAGACCCAGTACTTC
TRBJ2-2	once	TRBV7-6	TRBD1	CASSRGQGGKAGELFF	TGTGCCAGCAGCAGGGGACAGGGGGGGAAGGCCGGGGAGCTGTTTTTT
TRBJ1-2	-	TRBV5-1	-	CASSLAGEDYGYTF	TGCGCCAGCAGCTTGGCCGGGGAGGACTATGGCTACACCTTC
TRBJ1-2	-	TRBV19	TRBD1	CASSPGTGVLDNYGYTF	TGTGCCAGTAGTCCCGGGACAGGGGTGTTGGATAACTATGGCTACACCTTC
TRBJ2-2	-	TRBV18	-	CASSPGQNTGELFF	TGTGCCAGCTCACCGGGACAGAACACCGGGGAGCTGTTTTTT
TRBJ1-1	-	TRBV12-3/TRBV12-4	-	CASSFGGVDEAFF	TGTGCCAGCAGTTTCGGGGGGGTGGATGAAGCTTTCTTT
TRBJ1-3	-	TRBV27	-	CASSLKAGGGNTIYF	TGTGCCAGCAGTTTAAAAGCGGGGGGAGGAAACACCATATATTTT
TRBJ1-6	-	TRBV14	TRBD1	CASSVNRGLGSPLHF	TGTGCCAGCAGCGTCAACAGGGGGCTAGGTTCACCCCTCCACTTT
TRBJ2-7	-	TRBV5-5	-	CASSLWQNEQYF	TGTGCCAGCAGCTTATGGCAGAACGAGCAGTACTTC
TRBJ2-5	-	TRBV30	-	CAWSVLRGRVKETQYF	TGTGCCTGGAGTGTACTCAGGGGACGCGTAAAAGAGACCCAGTACTTC
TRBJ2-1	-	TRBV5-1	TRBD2	CASSTSGSYNEQFF	TGCGCCAGCAGTACTAGCGGTTCCTACAATGAGCAGTTCTTC
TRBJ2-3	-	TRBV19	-	CASRRQVYGTDTQYF	TGTGCCAGTAGGAGACAGGTTTATGGCACAGATACGCAGTATTTT
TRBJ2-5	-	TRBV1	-	CTSNPPSGRAEETQYF	TGCACCAGCAACCCCCCCAGCGGGAGGGCGGAAGAGACCCAGTACTTC
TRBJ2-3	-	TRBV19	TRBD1	CASSPGQVSTDTQYF	TGTGCCAGTAGTCCCGGACAGGTTAGCACAGATACGCAGTATTTT
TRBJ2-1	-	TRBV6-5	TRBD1	CASRDRVLGHEQFF	TGTGCCAGCAGGGACAGGGTATTAGGCCATGAGCAGTTCTTC
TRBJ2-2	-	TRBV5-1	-	CASRTTDTGELFF	TGCGCCAGCAGGACTACAGACACCGGGGAGCTGTTTTTT
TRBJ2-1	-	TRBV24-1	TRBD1	CATSDGDRVSSYNEQFF	TGTGCCACCAGTGATGGGGACAGGGTGAGCTCCTACAATGAGCAGTTCTTC
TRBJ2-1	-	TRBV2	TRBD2	CASREGAGEYNEQFF	TGTGCCAGCAGAGAGGGAGCGGGAGAGTACAATGAGCAGTTCTTC
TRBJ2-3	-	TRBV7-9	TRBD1	CASSSRQGATDTQYF	TGTGCCAGCAGCTCAAGACAGGGGGCCACAGATACGCAGTATTTT
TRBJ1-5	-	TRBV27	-	CASSFRAQQPQHF	TGTGCCAGCAGTTTCAGGGCCCAACAGCCCCAGCATTTT
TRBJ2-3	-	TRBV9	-	CASSVAGQNTDTQYF	TGTGCCAGCAGCGTAGCTGGACAGAACACAGATACGCAGTATTTT
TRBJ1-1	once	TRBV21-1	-	CASSNFEGNASVGAMNTEAFF	TGTGCCAGCAGCAACTTTGAGGGAAATGCCTCCGTGGGCGCTATGAACACTGAAGCTTTCTTT
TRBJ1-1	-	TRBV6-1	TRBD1	CASSDRGTAIMNTEAFF	TGTGCCAGCAGTGATAGAGGGACAGCCATAATGAACACTGAAGCTTTCTTT
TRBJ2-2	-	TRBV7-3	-	CASSPGLANTGELFF	TGTGCCAGCAGCCCGGGACTGGCGAACACCGGGGAGCTGTTTTTT
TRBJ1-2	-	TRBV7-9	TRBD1	CASSIDRGRGYTF	TGTGCCAGCAGCATCGACAGGGGCCGTGGCTACACCTTC
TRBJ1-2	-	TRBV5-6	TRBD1	CASSLGGQGSGYTF	TGTGCCAGCAGCTTGGGGGGACAGGGGAGTGGCTACACCTTC
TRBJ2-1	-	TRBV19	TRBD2	CASSIMASGRYNEQFF	TGTGCCAGTAGTATTATGGCTAGCGGGAGGTACAATGAGCAGTTCTTC
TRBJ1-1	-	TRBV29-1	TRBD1	CSVDSTGAGTEAFF	TGCAGCGTTGATTCAACAGGGGCAGGCACTGAAGCTTTCTTT
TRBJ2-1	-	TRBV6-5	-	CASRTRQVAYNEQFF	TGTGCCAGCAGGACCAGACAGGTGGCCTACAATGAGCAGTTCTTC
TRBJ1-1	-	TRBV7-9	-	CASSFTGTNTEAFF	TGTGCCAGCAGCTTCACAGGGACGAACACTGAAGCTTTCTTT
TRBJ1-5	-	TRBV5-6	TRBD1	CASTRQGAVQPQHF	TGTGCCAGCACCCGACAGGGGGCGGTTCAGCCCCAGCATTTT
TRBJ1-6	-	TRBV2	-	CASSERPPGKNSPLHF	TGTGCCAGCAGTGAACGACCGCCGGGAAAAAATTCACCCCTCCACTTT
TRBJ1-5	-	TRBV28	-	CASSSPTGSYSNQPQHF	TGTGCCAGCAGCTCACCCACAGGGTCTTATAGCAATCAGCCCCAGCATTTT
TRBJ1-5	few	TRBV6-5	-	CASIPQGGNQPQHF	TGTGCCAGCATTCCACAGGGTGGCAATCAGCCCCAGCATTTT
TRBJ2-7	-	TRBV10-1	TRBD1	CASSEGTGAYEQYF	TGCGCCAGCAGTGAGGGGACAGGGGCCTACGAGCAGTACTTC
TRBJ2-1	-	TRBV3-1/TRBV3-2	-	CASSHEAWGLGEQFF	TGTGCCAGCAGCCATGAGGCCTGGGGGCTGGGTGAGCAGTTCTTC
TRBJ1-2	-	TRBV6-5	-	CASSYNRREGYTF	TGTGCCAGCAGTTATAATCGGAGAGAGGGCTACACCTTC
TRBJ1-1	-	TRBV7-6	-	CASSFLQGDRNTEAFF	TGTGCCAGCAGCTTTTTGCAGGGTGACCGGAACACTGAAGCTTTCTTT
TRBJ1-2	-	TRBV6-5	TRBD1	CASSTLQGASYGYTF	TGTGCCAGCAGTACTCTTCAGGGGGCAAGCTATGGCTACACCTTC
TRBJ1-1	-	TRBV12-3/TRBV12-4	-	CASIPDWNTEAFF	TGTGCCAGCATTCCGGACTGGAACACTGAAGCTTTCTTT
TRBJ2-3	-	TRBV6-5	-	CASTNPGQDTQYF	TGTGCCAGCACCAACCCGGGACAAGATACGCAGTATTTT
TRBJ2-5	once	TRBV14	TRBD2	CASSQVGPGGQETQYF	TGTGCCAGCAGCCAAGTCGGACCGGGGGGCCAAGAGACCCAGTACTTC